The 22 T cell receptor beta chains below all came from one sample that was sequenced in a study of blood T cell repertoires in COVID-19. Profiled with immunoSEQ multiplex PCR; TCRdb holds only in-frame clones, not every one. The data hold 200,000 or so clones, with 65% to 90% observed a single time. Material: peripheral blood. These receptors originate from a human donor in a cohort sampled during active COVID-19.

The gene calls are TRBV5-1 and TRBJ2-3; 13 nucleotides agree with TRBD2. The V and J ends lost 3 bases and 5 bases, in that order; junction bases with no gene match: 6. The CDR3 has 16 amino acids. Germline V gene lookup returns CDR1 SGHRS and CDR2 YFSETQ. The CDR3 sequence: CASSSGLAGVVDTQYF. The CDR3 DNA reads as TGCGCCAGCAGCTCCGGACTAGCGGGAGTAGTAGATACGCAGTATTTT.

The CDR3 loop is CASSRRQDTDGSATSGRVYEQYF. CDR3 DNA sequence: TGCGCCAGCAGTCGTCGACAAGATACTGACGGTTCAGCGACTAGCGGGAGGGTATACGAGCAGTACTTC. This chain uses TRBV23-1 with TRBJ2-7; TRBD2 matches at 14 bases. TRBV23-1 counts as an open reading frame of uncertain function. With V trimmed by 4 bases and J by 4 bases, 27 bases remained unmatched. The CDR3 extends over 23 amino acids.

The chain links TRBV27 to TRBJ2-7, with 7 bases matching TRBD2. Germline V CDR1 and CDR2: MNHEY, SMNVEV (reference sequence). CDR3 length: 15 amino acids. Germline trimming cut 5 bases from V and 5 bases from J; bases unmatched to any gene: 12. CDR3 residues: CASSLTGPRGDEQYF. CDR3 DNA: TGTGCCAGCAGTCTAACCGGGCCTCGGGGGGACGAGCAGTACTTC.

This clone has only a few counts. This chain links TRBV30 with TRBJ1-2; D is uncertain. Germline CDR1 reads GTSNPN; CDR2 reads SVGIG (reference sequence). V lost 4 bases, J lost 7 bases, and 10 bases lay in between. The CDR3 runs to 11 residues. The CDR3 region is CAWKWGGGYTF. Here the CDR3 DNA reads TGTGCCTGGAAATGGGGAGGTGGCTACACCTTC.

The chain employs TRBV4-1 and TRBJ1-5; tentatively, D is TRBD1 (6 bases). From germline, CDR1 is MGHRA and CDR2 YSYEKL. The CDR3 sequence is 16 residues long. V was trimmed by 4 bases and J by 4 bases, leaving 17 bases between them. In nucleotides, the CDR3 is TGCGCCAGCAGCCCCGGGGGGGGGCTGATAAATCAGCCCCAGCATTTT. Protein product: CASSPGGGLINQPQHF.

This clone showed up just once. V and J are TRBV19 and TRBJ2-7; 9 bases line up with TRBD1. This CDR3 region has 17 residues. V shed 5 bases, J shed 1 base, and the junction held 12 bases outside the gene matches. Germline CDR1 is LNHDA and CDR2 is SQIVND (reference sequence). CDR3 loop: CASSPSSRQGVSYEQYF. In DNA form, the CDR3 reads TGTGCCAGTAGTCCCTCTTCCAGACAGGGGGTATCCTACGAGCAGTACTTC.

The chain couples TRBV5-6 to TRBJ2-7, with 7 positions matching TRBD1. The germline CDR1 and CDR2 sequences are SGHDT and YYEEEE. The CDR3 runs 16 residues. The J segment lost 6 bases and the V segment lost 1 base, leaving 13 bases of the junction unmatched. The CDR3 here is CASSLRSPQGRIEQYF. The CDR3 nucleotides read TGTGCCAGCAGCTTGCGCTCCCCACAGGGGAGAATCGAGCAGTACTTC.

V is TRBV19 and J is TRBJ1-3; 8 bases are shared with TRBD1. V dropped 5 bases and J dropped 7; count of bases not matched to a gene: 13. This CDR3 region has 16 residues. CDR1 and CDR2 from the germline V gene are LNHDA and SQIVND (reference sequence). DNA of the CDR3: TGTGCCAGTAGTCTGCCAGGGGGCCCCGGTTCCAACACCATATATTTT. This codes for CASSLPGGPGSNTIYF.

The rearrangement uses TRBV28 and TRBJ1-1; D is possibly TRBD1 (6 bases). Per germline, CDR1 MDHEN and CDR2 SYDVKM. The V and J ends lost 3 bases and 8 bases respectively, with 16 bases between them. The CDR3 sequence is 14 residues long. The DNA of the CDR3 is TGTGCCAGCAGTTTGGGCCCAGGGGCTTGGGAAGCTTTCTTT. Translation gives CASSLGPGAWEAFF.

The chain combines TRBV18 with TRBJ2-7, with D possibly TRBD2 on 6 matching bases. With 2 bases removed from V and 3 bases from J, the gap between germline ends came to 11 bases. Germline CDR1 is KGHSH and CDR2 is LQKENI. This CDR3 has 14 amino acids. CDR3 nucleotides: TGTGCCAGCTCACCATACAGGACTAACTACGAGCAGTACTTC. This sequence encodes CASSPYRTNYEQYF.

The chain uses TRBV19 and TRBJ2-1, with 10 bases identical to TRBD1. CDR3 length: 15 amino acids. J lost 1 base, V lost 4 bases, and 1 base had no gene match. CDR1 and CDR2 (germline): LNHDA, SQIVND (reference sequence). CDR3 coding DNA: TGTGCCAGTAGTAGACAGGGGGCGTCCTACAATGAGCAGTTCTTC. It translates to CASSRQGASYNEQFF.

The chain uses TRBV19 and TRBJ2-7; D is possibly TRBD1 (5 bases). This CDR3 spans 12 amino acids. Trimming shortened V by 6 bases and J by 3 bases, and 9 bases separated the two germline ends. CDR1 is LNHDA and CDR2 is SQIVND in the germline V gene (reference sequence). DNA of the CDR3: TGTGCCAGTAGGGGGCAAAACTACGAGCAGTACTTC. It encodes CASRGQNYEQYF.

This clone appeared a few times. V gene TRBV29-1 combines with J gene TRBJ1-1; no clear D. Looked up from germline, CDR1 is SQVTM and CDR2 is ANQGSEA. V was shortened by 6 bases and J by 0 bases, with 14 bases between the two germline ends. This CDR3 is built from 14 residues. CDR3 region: CSVLSLMVNTEAFF. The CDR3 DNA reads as TGCAGCGTCCTTTCACTGATGGTGAACACTGAAGCTTTCTTT.

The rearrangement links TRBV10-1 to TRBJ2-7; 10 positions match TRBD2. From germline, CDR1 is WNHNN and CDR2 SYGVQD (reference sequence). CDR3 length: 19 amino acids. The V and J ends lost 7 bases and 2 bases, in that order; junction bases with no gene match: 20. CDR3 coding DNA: TGCGCCAGCACCATCAAACCCCCCCGGTCTAGCGGGGGACCCTACGAGCAGTACTTC. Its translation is CASTIKPPRSSGGPYEQYF.

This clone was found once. CDR3 residues: CASSPVDRRHSYEQYF. As DNA, the CDR3 is TGTGCCAGCAGTCCGGTGGACAGGCGGCATTCCTACGAGCAGTACTTC. The genes are TRBV27 and TRBJ2-7, with 7 positions matching TRBD1. CDR3 length: 16 amino acids. Germline values: CDR1 MNHEY, CDR2 SMNVEV (reference sequence). V was clipped by 5 bases and J by 1 base; unmatched bases: 11.

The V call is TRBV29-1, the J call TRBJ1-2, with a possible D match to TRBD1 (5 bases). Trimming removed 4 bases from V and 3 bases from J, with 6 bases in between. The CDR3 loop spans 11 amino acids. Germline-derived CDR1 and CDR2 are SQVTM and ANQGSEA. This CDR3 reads CSVAQDYGYTF. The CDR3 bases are TGCAGCGTTGCACAGGACTATGGCTACACCTTC.

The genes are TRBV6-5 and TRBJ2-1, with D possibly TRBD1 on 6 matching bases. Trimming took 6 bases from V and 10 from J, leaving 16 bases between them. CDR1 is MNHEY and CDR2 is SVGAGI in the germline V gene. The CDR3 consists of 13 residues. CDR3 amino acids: CASRRATGTEQFF. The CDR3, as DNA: TGTGCCAGCAGGCGGGCGACGGGGACAGAGCAGTTCTTC.

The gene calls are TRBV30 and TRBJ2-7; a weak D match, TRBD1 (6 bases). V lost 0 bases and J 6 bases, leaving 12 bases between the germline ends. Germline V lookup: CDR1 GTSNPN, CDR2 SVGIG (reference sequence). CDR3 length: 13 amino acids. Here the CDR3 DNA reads TGTGCCTGGAGTGTACTGGTAGGGGGCGAGCAGTACTTC. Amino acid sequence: CAWSVLVGGEQYF.

CDR3 amino acids: CASSVGAGASYNEQFF. The CDR3 DNA follows: TGTGCCAGCAGCGTAGGGGCGGGAGCCTCCTACAATGAGCAGTTCTTC. V is TRBV9 and J is TRBJ2-1; 7 positions agree with TRBD2. Germline assignment: CDR1 SGDLS and CDR2 YYNGEE. Unmatched junction bases numbered 3, after V lost 0 bases and J lost 0 bases. The CDR3 sequence is 16 residues long. The complete variable domain, with remaining parts taken from reference TRBV9 and TRBJ2-1, reads DSGVTQTPKHLITATGQRVTLRCSPRSGDLSVYWYQQSLDQGLQFLIQYYNGEERAKGNILERFSAQQFPDLHSELNLSSLELGDSALYFCASSVGAGASYNEQFFGPGTRLTVL.

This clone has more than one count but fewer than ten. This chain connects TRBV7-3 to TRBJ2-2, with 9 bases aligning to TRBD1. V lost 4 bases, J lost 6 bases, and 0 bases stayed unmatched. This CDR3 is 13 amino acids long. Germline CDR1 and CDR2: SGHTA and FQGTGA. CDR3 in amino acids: CASSWDRAGELFF. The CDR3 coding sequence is TGTGCCAGCAGCTGGGACAGGGCCGGGGAGCTGTTTTTT.

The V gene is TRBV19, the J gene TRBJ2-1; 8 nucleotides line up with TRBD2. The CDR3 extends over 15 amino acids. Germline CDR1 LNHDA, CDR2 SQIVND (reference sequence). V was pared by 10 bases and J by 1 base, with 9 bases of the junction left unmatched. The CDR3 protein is CATSPSGSSYNEQFF. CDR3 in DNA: TGTGCCACCTCTCCCAGCGGGAGTTCCTACAATGAGCAGTTCTTC.

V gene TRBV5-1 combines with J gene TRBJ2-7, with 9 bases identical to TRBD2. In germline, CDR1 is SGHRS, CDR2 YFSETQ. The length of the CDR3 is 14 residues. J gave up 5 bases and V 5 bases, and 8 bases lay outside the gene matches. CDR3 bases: TGCGCCAGCAGGCTTAGCGGGAGAGGGGACGAGCAGTACTTC. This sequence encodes CASRLSGRGDEQYF. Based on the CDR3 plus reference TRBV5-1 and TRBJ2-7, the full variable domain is KAGVTQTPRYLIKTRGQQVTLSCSPISGHRSVSWYQQTPGQGLQFLFEYFSETQRNKGNFPGRFSGRQFSNSRSEMNVSTLELGDSALYLCASRLSGRGDEQYFGPGTRLTVT.